Each of the 15 T cell receptor beta chains below was sequenced from the same sample in a study of blood T cell repertoires in COVID-19. Sequencing used immunoSEQ multiplex PCR; TCRdb keeps in-frame clones, though not all of them. The repertoire holds over 250,000 clones, with under 90% as singletons. Material for sequencing was peripheral blood. These receptors all come from a man in his forties or fifties with acute or convalescent COVID-19.

The sample holds one count of this clone. The rearrangement links TRBV3-1 (or the pseudogene TRBV3-2) to TRBJ1-1; TRBD1 agrees at 7 bases. This CDR3 contains 17 residues. Germline V gene lookup returns CDR1 LGHDT and CDR2 YNNKEL (reference sequence). Trimming removed 4 bases from V and 0 bases from J; junction bases left unmatched: 11. CDR3 residues: CASSPNRGRGMNTEAFF. The CDR3 DNA follows: TGTGCCAGCAGCCCCAACAGGGGCAGGGGGATGAACACTGAAGCTTTCTTT.

This chain connects TRBV5-8 to TRBJ1-4; 10 bases agree with TRBD1. Germline-derived CDR1 and CDR2 are SGHTS and YDEGEE. There are 15 residues in the CDR3. V trimming: 4 bases; J trimming: 7 bases; junction bases outside the gene matches: 7. The CDR3 coding sequence is TGTGCCAGCAGCCAACGGACAGGGGGAGGTGAAAAACTGTTTTTT. Amino acid sequence: CASSQRTGGGEKLFF.

This clone was picked up a small number of times. The V call is TRBV4-1, the J call TRBJ1-1; D unresolved. The CDR3 has 17 amino acids. Germline assignment: CDR1 MGHRA and CDR2 YSYEKL. V lost 1 base and J lost 13, with 28 bases in between. CDR3 residues: CASSQGEAAGRRRRGFF. The CDR3 coding sequence is TGCGCCAGCAGCCAAGGGGAAGCGGCCGGACGGCGAAGGAGAGGTTTCTTT.

The chain employs TRBV5-8 and TRBJ2-3, with 9 bases matching TRBD2. This CDR3 region has 15 residues. Germline loops: CDR1 SGHTS, CDR2 YDEGEE. The V segment lost 5 bases and the J segment 3 bases; nucleotides outside the gene matches: 7. Here the CDR3 reads CASSIAGVNTDTQYF. DNA of the CDR3: TGTGCCAGCAGTATAGCGGGGGTTAATACAGATACGCAGTATTTT. Based on the CDR3 plus reference TRBV5-8 and TRBJ2-3, the full variable domain is EAGVTQSPTHLIKTRGQQATLRCSPISGHTSVYWYQQALGLGLQFLLWYDEGEERNRGNFPPRFSGRQFPNYSSELNVNALELEDSALYLCASSIAGVNTDTQYFGPGTRLTVL.

The CDR3 region is CAISESKPGRGYEQYF. DNA of the CDR3: TGTGCCATCAGTGAGTCGAAGCCCGGCCGGGGTTACGAGCAGTACTTC. The rearrangement links TRBV10-3 to TRBJ2-7; maybe TRBD2 (5 bases). Trimming removed 0 bases at V and 4 bases at J, with 16 bases between. Germline loops: CDR1 ENHRY, CDR2 SYGVKD. CDR3 length: 16 residues.

J is TRBJ1-1 and V is TRBV19; D not certain. The CDR3 consists of 14 residues. CDR1 is LNHDA and CDR2 is SQIVND in the germline V gene (reference sequence). The ends were cut back, 3 bases at V and 3 bases at J, with 11 bases in the middle. The CDR3 sequence is CASSIIGEDTEAFF. The CDR3 coding sequence is TGTGCCAGTAGTATTATTGGCGAGGACACTGAAGCTTTCTTT.

This chain uses TRBV6-5 with TRBJ1-2; 7 nucleotides agree with TRBD1. Germline CDR1 is MNHEY and CDR2 is SVGAGI. CDR3 length equals 13 residues. V shed 6 bases and J 7 bases; nucleotides not matched to a gene: 8. The CDR3: CASRPTGALGYTF. CDR3 bases: TGTGCCAGCAGACCTACAGGGGCCCTTGGCTACACCTTC.

The genes are TRBV13 and TRBJ1-1, with D unresolved. Germline CDR1 PRHDT, CDR2 FYEKMQ (reference sequence). The CDR3 is 13 residues long. V shed 4 bases and J shed 1 base, with 7 bases lying between them. The CDR3 coding sequence is TGTGCCAGCAGCTATTCGGGGAACACTGAAGCTTTCTTT. Residues: CASSYSGNTEAFF. The full variable domain, completed using reference TRBV13 and TRBJ1-1, is AAGVIQSPRHLIKEKRETATLKCYPIPRHDTVYWYQQGPGQDPQFLISFYEKMQSDKGSIPDRFSAQQFSDYHSELNMSSLELGDSALYFCASSYSGNTEAFFGQGTRLTVV.

The V gene is TRBV5-1, the J gene TRBJ2-3, with TRBD2 as a possible D gene (5 bases). Trimming took 0 bases from V and 5 from J, leaving 10 bases between them. The CDR3 has 14 residues. Germline CDR1 reads SGHRS; CDR2 reads YFSETQ. CDR3 in amino acids: CASSLEPAVDTQYF. In DNA, the CDR3 is TGCGCCAGCAGCTTGGAACCAGCGGTAGATACGCAGTATTTT.

In its sample, this clone was seen a few times. V gene TRBV19 combines with J gene TRBJ1-6; TRBD1 agrees at 7 bases. The V and J ends lost 4 bases and 9 bases, in that order; junction bases with no gene match: 3. Germline V gives CDR1 LNHDA, CDR2 SQIVND (reference sequence). The CDR3 runs 13 residues. Here the CDR3 reads CASSTSGGSPLHF. CDR3 nucleotides: TGTGCCAGTAGTACCTCAGGGGGTTCACCCCTCCACTTT.

The rearrangement joins TRBV5-1 to TRBJ2-1; D is unclear. Trimming left V 1 base short and J 4 bases short, with 12 bases between. Germline lookup yields CDR1 SGHRS and CDR2 YFSETQ. The CDR3 consists of 15 residues. For the CDR3, the DNA is TGCGCCAGCAGCTTGCGGGTTGATAGGTACAATGAGCAGTTCTTC. Translating gives CASSLRVDRYNEQFF.

The chain employs TRBV5-4 and TRBJ1-2; perhaps TRBD1 as D (6 bases). V was cut by 4 bases and J by 3 bases, with 13 bases left in between. CDR1 and CDR2 (germline): SGHNT, YYREEE (reference sequence). The CDR3 runs to 14 residues. The CDR3 region has the DNA TGTGCCAGCAGCCCGAGGGACAAGTACTATGGCTACACCTTC. This codes for CASSPRDKYYGYTF.

This clone showed up just a few times. The chain links TRBV12-3 or TRBV12-4 to TRBJ2-5; D gene ambiguous. V was shortened by 5 bases and J by 4 bases, with 11 bases between the two germline ends. The length of the CDR3 is 13 residues. This chain's CDR3 is CASSPGSSETQYF. The CDR3 coding sequence is TGTGCCAGCAGTCCCGGGTCGTCAGAGACCCAGTACTTC.

The gene calls are TRBV5-1 and TRBJ2-2; perhaps TRBD2 as D (6 bases). The germline V and J ends were trimmed by 3 bases and 4 bases, with 13 bases remaining between them. The germline CDR1 and CDR2 sequences are SGHRS and YFSETQ. The CDR3 length is 15 residues. The CDR3 DNA is TGCGCCAGCAGCTCGGGCGGGACTTTCACCGGGGAGCTGTTTTTT. It translates to CASSSGGTFTGELFF.

Here the CDR3 DNA reads TGTGCCAGCAGCCCAGAATGGAATTCACCCCTCCACTTT. This codes for CASSPEWNSPLHF. This chain joins TRBV9 and TRBJ1-6; D not resolved. This CDR3 is 13 amino acids long. V shed 4 bases and J shed 7 bases, with 9 bases lying between them. Germline CDR1 and CDR2: SGDLS and YYNGEE. Full variable domain (missing parts from reference TRBV9 and TRBJ1-6): DSGVTQTPKHLITATGQRVTLRCSPRSGDLSVYWYQQSLDQGLQFLIQYYNGEERAKGNILERFSAQQFPDLHSELNLSSLELGDSALYFCASSPEWNSPLHFGNGTRLTVT.